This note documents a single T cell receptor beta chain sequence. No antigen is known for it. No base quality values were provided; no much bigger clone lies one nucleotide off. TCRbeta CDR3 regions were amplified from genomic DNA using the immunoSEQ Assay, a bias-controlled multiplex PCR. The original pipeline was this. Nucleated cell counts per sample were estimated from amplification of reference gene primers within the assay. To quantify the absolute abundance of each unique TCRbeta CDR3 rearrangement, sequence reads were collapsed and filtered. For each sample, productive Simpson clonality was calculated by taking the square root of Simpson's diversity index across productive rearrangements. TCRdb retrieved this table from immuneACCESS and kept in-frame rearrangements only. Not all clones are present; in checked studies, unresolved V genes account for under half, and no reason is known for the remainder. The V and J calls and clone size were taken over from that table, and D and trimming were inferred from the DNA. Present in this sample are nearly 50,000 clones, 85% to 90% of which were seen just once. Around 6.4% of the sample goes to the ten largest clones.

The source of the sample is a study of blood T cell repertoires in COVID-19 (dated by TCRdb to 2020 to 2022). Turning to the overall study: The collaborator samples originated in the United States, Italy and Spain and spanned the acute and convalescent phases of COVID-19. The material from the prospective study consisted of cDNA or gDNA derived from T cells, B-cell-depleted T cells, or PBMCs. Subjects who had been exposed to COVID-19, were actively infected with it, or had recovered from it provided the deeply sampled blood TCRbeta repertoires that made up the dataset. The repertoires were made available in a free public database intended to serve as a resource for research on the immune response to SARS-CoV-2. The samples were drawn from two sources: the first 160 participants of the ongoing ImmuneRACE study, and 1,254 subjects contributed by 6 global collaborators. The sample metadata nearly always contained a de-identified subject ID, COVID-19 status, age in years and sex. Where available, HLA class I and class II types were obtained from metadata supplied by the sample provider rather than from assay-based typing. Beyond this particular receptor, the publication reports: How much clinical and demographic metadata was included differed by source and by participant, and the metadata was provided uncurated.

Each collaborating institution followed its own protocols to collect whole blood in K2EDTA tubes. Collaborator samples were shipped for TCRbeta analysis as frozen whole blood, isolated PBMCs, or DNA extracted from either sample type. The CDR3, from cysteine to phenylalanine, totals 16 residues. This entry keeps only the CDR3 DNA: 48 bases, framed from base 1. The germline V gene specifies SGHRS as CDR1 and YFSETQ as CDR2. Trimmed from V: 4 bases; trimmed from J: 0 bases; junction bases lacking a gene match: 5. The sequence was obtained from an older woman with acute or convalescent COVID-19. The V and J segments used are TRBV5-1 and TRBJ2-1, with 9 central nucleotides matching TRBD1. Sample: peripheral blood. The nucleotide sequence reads TGCGCCAGCAGCCGTGGACAGGGGATCTCCTACAATGAGCAGTTCTTC. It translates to CASSRGQGISYNEQFF.